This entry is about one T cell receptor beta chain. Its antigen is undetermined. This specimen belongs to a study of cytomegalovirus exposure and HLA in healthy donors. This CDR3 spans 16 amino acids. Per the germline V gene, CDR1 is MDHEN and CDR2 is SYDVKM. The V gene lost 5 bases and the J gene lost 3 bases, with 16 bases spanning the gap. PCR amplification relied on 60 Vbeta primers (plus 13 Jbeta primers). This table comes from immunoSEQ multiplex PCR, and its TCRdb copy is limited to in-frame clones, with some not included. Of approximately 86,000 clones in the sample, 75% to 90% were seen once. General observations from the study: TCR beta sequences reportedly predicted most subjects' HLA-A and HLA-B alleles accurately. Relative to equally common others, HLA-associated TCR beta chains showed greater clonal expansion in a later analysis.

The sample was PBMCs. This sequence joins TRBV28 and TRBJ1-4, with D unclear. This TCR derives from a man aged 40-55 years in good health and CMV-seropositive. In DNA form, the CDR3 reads TGTGCCAGCAGTGCCCCGTGGCTGAGGGCTAATGAAAAACTGTTTTTT. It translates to CASSAPWLRANEKLFF. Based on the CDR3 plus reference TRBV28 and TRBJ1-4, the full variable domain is DVKVTQSSRYLVKRTGEKVFLECVQDMDHENMFWYRQDPGLGLRLIYFSYDVKMKEKGDIPEGYSVSREKKERFSLILESASTNQTSMYLCASSAPWLRANEKLFFGSGTQLSVL.